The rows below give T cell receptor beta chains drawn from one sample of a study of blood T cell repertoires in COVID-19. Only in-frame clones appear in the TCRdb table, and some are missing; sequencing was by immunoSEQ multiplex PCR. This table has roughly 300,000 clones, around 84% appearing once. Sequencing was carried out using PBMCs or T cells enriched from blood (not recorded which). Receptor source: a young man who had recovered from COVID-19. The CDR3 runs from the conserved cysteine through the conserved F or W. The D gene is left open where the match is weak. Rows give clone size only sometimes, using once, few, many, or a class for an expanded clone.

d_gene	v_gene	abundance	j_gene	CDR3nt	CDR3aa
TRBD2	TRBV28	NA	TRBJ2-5	TGTGCCAGCAGTTTAGTACTAGCGGGTGAAGAGACCCAGTACTTC	CASSLVLAGEETQYF
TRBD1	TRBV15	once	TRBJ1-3	TGTGCCACCAGCAGAGCACAGGGGGCCTGGATATATTTT	CATSRAQGAWIYF
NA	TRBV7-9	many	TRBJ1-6	TGTGCCAGCAGCTTAGACGGGGGAACGGGTTCACCCCTCCACTTT	CASSLDGGTGSPLHF
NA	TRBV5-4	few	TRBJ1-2	TGTGCCAGCACCTTACGGGGGGCGCGTGATGGCTACACCTTC	CASTLRGARDGYTF
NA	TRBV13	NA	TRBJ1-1	TGTGCCAGCAGTCCGCGGGGGTCAGGGAACACTGAAGCTTTCTTT	CASSPRGSGNTEAFF
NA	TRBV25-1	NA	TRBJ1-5	TGTGCCAGCAGCCCTCAGGATAGCAATCAGCCCCAGCATTTT	CASSPQDSNQPQHF
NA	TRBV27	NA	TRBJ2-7	TGTGCCAGCAGTTTGAGCGTAGCCTACGAGCAGTACTTC	CASSLSVAYEQYF
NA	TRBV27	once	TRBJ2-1	TGTGCCAGCAGTTGGACAGACAGCTCCTACAATGAGCAGTTCTTC	CASSWTDSSYNEQFF
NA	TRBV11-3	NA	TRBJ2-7	TGTGCCAGCAGCTTACTGTGGGAGGAGACCTACGAGCAGTACTTC	CASSLLWEETYEQYF
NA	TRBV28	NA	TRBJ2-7	TGTGCCAGCAGTCCCCTAGGTTGGGGGGTTGACTTC	CASSPLGWGVDF
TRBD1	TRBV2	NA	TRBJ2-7	TGTGCCAGCAGCGAGACGACAGGGGGCTCCTCCTACGAGCAGTACTTC	CASSETTGGSSYEQYF
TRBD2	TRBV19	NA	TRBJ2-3	TGTGCCAGTAGTCTTGGGACTAGCGGGGCTTATCTCACAGATACGCAGTATTTT	CASSLGTSGAYLTDTQYF
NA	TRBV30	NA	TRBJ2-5	TGTGCCTGGACGACTTCGTACCAAGAGACCCAGTACTTC	CAWTTSYQETQYF
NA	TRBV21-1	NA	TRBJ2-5	TGTGCCAGCAGCACGTGGGGGGAGAACCTAGCGGGAGGGCAAGAGACCCAGTACTTC	CASSTWGENLAGGQETQYF
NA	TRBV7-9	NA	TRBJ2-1	TGTGCCAGCAGCTTTGAAGTTCCCCGGGAAGGCGCCTACAATGAGCAGTTCTTC	CASSFEVPREGAYNEQFF
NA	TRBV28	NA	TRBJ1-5	TGTGCCATCGCGAGCGCTTTTAGCAATCAGCCCCAGCATTTT	CAIASAFSNQPQHF
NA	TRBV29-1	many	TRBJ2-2	TGCAGCGGTAGCCGAAACACCGGGGAGCTGTTTTTT	CSGSRNTGELFF
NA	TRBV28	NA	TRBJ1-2	TGTGCCAGCAGTTTCCAGGTACGTCGCGGCTACACCTTC	CASSFQVRRGYTF
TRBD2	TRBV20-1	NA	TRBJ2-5	TGTAGTGGGGCGGGAGAAGAGACCCAGTACTTC	CSGAGEETQYF
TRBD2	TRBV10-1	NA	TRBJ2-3	TGCGCCAGCAGTGAGTCGCGGGGGGCCACAGATACGCAGTATTTT	CASSESRGATDTQYF
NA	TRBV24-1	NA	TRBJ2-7	TGTGCCACCAGTCGAGGGCAGAGTCCCTACGAGCAGTACTTC	CATSRGQSPYEQYF
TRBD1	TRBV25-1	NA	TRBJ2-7	TGTGCCAGCAGCGGGCGGGACAGGAATGGGGAGCAGTACTTC	CASSGRDRNGEQYF
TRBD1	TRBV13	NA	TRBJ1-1	TGTGCCAGCAGCTTAGAGGGGACAGGGGCTGAAGCTTTCTTT	CASSLEGTGAEAFF
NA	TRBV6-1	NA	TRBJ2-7	TGTGCCAGCAGTGAAGGCAGGGGTGTCGAGCAGTACTTC	CASSEGRGVEQYF
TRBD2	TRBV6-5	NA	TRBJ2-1	TGTGCCAGCAGTCGGACTAGCGGGGTCTTTAATGAGCAGTTCTTC	CASSRTSGVFNEQFF
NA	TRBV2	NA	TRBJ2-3	TGTGCCAGCAGTGAACGGGCAGGGGCCATCACAGATACGCAGTATTTT	CASSERAGAITDTQYF
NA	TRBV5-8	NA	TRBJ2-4	TGTGCCAGCAGCCGCGGCAGCACGACGGCCAAAAACATTCAGTACTTC	CASSRGSTTAKNIQYF
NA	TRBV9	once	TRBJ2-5	TGTGCCAGCACCGAACAAGATGGCCAGACCCAGTACTTC	CASTEQDGQTQYF
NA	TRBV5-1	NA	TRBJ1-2	TGCGCCAGCACCGAGGGTCGTCTAATGGGGGGCTACACCTTC	CASTEGRLMGGYTF
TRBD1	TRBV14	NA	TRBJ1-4	TGTGCCAGCAGCCAAGGGACAGGAGCCTATAATGAAAAACTGTTTTTT	CASSQGTGAYNEKLFF
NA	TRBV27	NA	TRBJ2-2	TGTGCCAGCAGTTTTAGCGGAACGAACACCGGGGAGCTGTTTTTT	CASSFSGTNTGELFF
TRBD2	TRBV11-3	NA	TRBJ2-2	TGTGCCAGCAGCAGACTAGCGTCCGGGGAGCTGTTTTTT	CASSRLASGELFF
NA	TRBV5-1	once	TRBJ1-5	TGCGCCAGCAGCTCAGGCGAACGCGGCAATCAGCCCCAGCATTTT	CASSSGERGNQPQHF